These 26 T cell receptor beta chains were all obtained from the same sample, sequenced in a study of metastatic and nonmetastatic thyroid tumors. The entire patient cohort was treatment-naive prior to thyroid surgery. TCRdb reprocessed the PCR reads via MiXCR. The sample yields about 20,000 clones, approximately 24% seen once. Material for sequencing was tumor tissue. These receptors were obtained from a female donor with papillary thyroid cancer or a benign thyroid nodule (not recorded which). Some clones in this sample may be carry-over from other donors' samples.

This clone is medium-sized within its sample. The genes are TRBV24-1 and TRBJ1-3; D is ambiguous. V gave up 3 bases and J gave up 4 bases, with 9 bases separating them. Looked up from germline, CDR1 is KGHDR and CDR2 is SFDVKD. The CDR3 sequence is 14 residues long. CDR3 region: CATSDSTRGNTIYF. The DNA for the CDR3 is TGTGCCACCAGTGATAGCACCAGGGGAAACACCATATATTTT.

This clone was seen more than once but under ten times. This chain uses TRBV14 with TRBJ2-3, with D maybe TRBD2 (6 bases). Germline values: CDR1 SGHDN, CDR2 FVKESK. Trimming pared 4 bases from V and 7 bases from J, leaving 18 bases between. The CDR3 sequence is 15 residues long. CDR3 sequence (DNA): TGTGCCAGCAGCCCCTGGCTACTTCGGGGGTATACGCAGTATTTT. Its translation is CASSPWLLRGYTQYF.

This clone showed up many times. The chain couples TRBV29-1 to TRBJ2-1, with 11 bases matching TRBD2. There are 16 residues in the CDR3. Looked up from germline, CDR1 is SQVTM and CDR2 is ANQGSEA. The ends lost 3 bases at V and 9 bases at J; junction bases unmatched: 13. CDR3 in amino acids: CSVEPSGRTLLGEQFF. The CDR3 DNA follows: TGCAGCGTTGAGCCTAGCGGGAGGACCCTCTTAGGTGAGCAGTTCTTC.

This clone was seen at least ten times. The V gene is TRBV5-1, the J gene TRBJ2-1; 10 bases fit TRBD2. V was clipped by 3 bases and J by 7 bases; unmatched bases: 10. The V gene's germline CDR1 is SGHRS and CDR2 YFSETQ. The CDR3 consists of 16 residues. CDR3 amino acids: CASSSTSGEPGNEQFF. DNA of the CDR3: TGCGCCAGCAGCTCAACTAGCGGGGAGCCTGGGAATGAGCAGTTCTTC. Using reference TRBV5-1 and TRBJ2-1 for the parts outside the CDR3, the full variable domain is KAGVTQTPRYLIKTRGQQVTLSCSPISGHRSVSWYQQTPGQGLQFLFEYFSETQRNKGNFPGRFSGRQFSNSRSEMNVSTLELGDSALYLCASSSTSGEPGNEQFFGPGTRLTVL.

Of note for this clone: The conserved phenylalanine or tryptophan normally closing the CDR3 is absent here, so this likely arose from a read error. This chain links TRBV30 with TRBJ2-7, with D unclear. The germline V gene encodes CDR1 GTSNPN and CDR2 SVGIG (reference sequence). V was clipped by 0 bases and J by 4 bases, with 4 bases between them. The CDR3 contains 11 residues. CDR3 nucleotides: TGTGCCTGGAGTGTTAAATACGAGCAGTACTTA. This sequence encodes CAWSVKYEQYL.

The V call is TRBV5-1, the J call TRBJ2-3; 7 bases align to TRBD2. CDR3 size: 15 residues. Trimming at V came to 4 bases and at J to 0 bases, leaving 5 bases not matched to a gene. CDR1 SGHRS and CDR2 YFSETQ come from the germline V gene. CDR3 sequence reads: CASSAGTTSTDTQYF. The CDR3 DNA reads as TGCGCCAGCAGCGCCGGGACTACTAGCACAGATACGCAGTATTTT.

This clone was observed at least ten times. One junction end does not reproduce the germline sequence, and a read error may be involved. This sequence joins TRBV5-1 and TRBJ2-1, with 8 bases aligning to TRBD1. The germline V gene has CDR1 SGHRS and CDR2 YFSETQ. CDR3 length: 16 amino acids. CDR3 bases: TGCGCCAGCAGGCGACAGGGGCGCGGCTCCTACAATGGGCAGTTCTTC. As protein: CASRRQGRGSYNGQFF.

This chain uses TRBV6-1 with TRBJ1-1; TRBD1 might be the D (5 bases). The CDR3 is 13 residues long. CDR1 is MNHNS, CDR2 SASEGT, per germline. V lost 3 bases and J 10 bases, leaving 15 bases between the germline ends. The CDR3 bases are TGTGCCAGCAGTGAGGGGACCGCCCGCGGAGCTTTCTTT. It is translated as CASSEGTARGAFF.

The chain carries TRBV2 and TRBJ2-1; D unresolved. V was clipped by 3 bases and J by 0 bases, with 12 bases between them. Germline V gives CDR1 SNHLY, CDR2 FYNNEI. This CDR3 is built from 16 residues. CDR3 DNA: TGTGCCAGCAGTGAGAGCGAGGTTAGCTCCTACAATGAGCAGTTCTTC. It encodes CASSESEVSSYNEQFF.

This clone rates as medium-sized. The chain uses TRBV30 and TRBJ1-3, with D perhaps matching TRBD1 (5 bases). CDR1 is GTSNPN, CDR2 SVGIG, per germline (reference sequence). CDR3 size: 13 residues. With 1 base removed from V and 5 bases from J, the gap between germline ends came to 9 bases. The CDR3: CAWSEGRRNTIYF. The CDR3 coding sequence is TGTGCCTGGAGTGAGGGGCGTCGAAACACCATATATTTT.

This clone was counted at least ten times. Here the CDR3 reads CASKGNRAETQYF. CDR3 sequence (DNA): TGTGCCAGTAAAGGGAACAGGGCAGAGACCCAGTACTTC. The chain recombines TRBV19 with TRBJ2-5, with TRBD1 as a possible D gene (6 bases). Trimming removed 7 bases from V and 4 bases from J, with 13 bases in between. Germline assignment: CDR1 LNHDA and CDR2 SQIVND (reference sequence). The CDR3 has 13 residues.

This clone has a handful of counts. The rearrangement uses TRBV2 and TRBJ2-7; TRBD2 aligns across 10 bases. Looked up from germline, CDR1 is SNHLY and CDR2 is FYNNEI. Germline trimming cut 5 bases from V and 0 bases from J; bases unmatched to any gene: 4. This CDR3 spans 15 amino acids. CDR3 DNA: TGTGCCAGCAGTACCGTAGCGGGGGGCTCCTACGAGCAGTACTTC. It specifies CASSTVAGGSYEQYF.

This clone was counted at least ten times. A much more abundant neighbour one base away suggests this may be a read error. Other DNA sequences in this sample translate to the same CDR3. This chain uses TRBV20-1 with TRBJ2-1; no definite D call. The CDR3 length is 12 residues. Per germline, CDR1 DFQATT and CDR2 SNEGSKA (reference sequence). CDR3 amino acids: CSARDLFDEQFF. CDR3 DNA: TGCAGCGCTAGAGATCTTTTCGATGAGCAGTTCTTC.

This clone has a count of ten or more. CDR3 in amino acids: CASSFVSGQRLRNTIYF. In DNA, the CDR3 is TGTGCCAGCAGCTTTGTCTCGGGACAGAGGCTCCGAAACACCATATATTTT. The rearrangement joins TRBV5-6 to TRBJ1-3, with 7 nucleotides matching TRBD1. Germline CDR1 SGHDT, CDR2 YYEEEE. This CDR3 comprises 17 residues. With V trimmed by 2 bases and J by 5 bases, 13 bases remained unmatched.

This clone was recorded at least ten times. The chain recombines TRBV20-1 with TRBJ1-1; the D is unclear. V lost 6 bases to trimming and J lost 3 bases, with 14 bases between them. Per germline, CDR1 DFQATT and CDR2 SNEGSKA (reference sequence). The CDR3 consists of 13 residues. DNA for the CDR3: TGCAGTGCCCAAGGCCTGACTGACACTGAAGCTTTCTTT. Translating gives CSAQGLTDTEAFF.

This clone has a count of ten or more. The genes are TRBV10-3 and TRBJ1-1; 9 positions agree with TRBD1. The CDR3 spans 17 residues. Losses at the gene ends were 6 bases for V and 2 bases for J; bases not matched to a gene: 13. Germline CDR1 ENHRY, CDR2 SYGVKD. CDR3 nucleotide sequence: TGTGCCATCAGCCAGGGACAGGGATTTATTTTAAACACTGAAGCTTTCTTT. Amino acids: CAISQGQGFILNTEAFF.

This clone was recorded a few times. This chain uses TRBV10-3 with TRBJ2-7, with TRBD1 matching over 10 bases. Germline trimming cut 4 bases from V and 9 bases from J; bases unmatched to any gene: 6. Germline assignment: CDR1 ENHRY and CDR2 SYGVKD. The CDR3 consists of 13 residues. The CDR3 reads CAISGGQGPRQYF. The CDR3 nucleotides are TGTGCCATCAGTGGGGGACAGGGGCCGCGGCAGTACTTC.

This clone was found a few times. The V call is TRBV28, the J call TRBJ2-7, with 8 bases fitting TRBD2. V dropped 7 bases and J dropped 1; count of bases not matched to a gene: 9. CDR1 is MDHEN and CDR2 is SYDVKM in the germline V gene. The CDR3 totals 15 residues. The CDR3 sequence is CASMAATSVSYEQYF. In DNA form, the CDR3 reads TGTGCCAGCATGGCCGCGACTAGCGTATCCTACGAGCAGTACTTC.

Comments on this clone: Likely a read error: the CDR3 ends without its conserved phenylalanine or tryptophan. The CDR3 sequence is CASSEQREYEQYL. CDR3 nucleotides: TGTGCCAGCAGTGAACAGCGGGAGTACGAGCAGTACCTC. The chain links TRBV6-1 to TRBJ2-7, with TRBD2 matching 8 bases. The CDR3 is 13 amino acids. J lost 4 bases, V lost 2 bases, and 1 base had no gene match. CDR1 MNHNS and CDR2 SASEGT come from the germline V gene.

V gene TRBV5-1 combines with J gene TRBJ2-7; 8 bases map to TRBD2. There are 14 residues in the CDR3. The germline gives CDR1 SGHRS, CDR2 YFSETQ. After removal of 4 bases from V and 5 bases from J, the junction contained 8 bases not matched to a gene. The CDR3 nucleotides read TGCGCCAGCAGCCCGGGGACTAGTGTACACGAGCAGTACTTC. It encodes CASSPGTSVHEQYF.

This clone was seen at least ten times. The J gene is TRBJ2-3, the V gene TRBV9; D remains ambiguous. The CDR3 totals 13 residues. The V and J ends lost 0 bases and 4 bases respectively, with 6 bases between them. CDR1 and CDR2 from the germline V gene are SGDLS and YYNGEE. CDR3 sequence reads: CASSVGPPDTQYF. Here the CDR3 DNA reads TGTGCCAGCAGCGTAGGCCCCCCAGATACGCAGTATTTT.

This clone showed up many times. The rearrangement uses TRBV30 and TRBJ2-1; D perhaps matches TRBD2 (5 bases). V lost 3 bases and J lost 10, with 13 bases in between. The CDR3 has 12 residues. Germline lookup yields CDR1 GTSNPN and CDR2 SVGIG (reference sequence). The CDR3 protein is CAWREKRGEQFF. The DNA for the CDR3 is TGTGCCTGGAGGGAAAAACGGGGAGAGCAGTTCTTC. Variable domain in full (rest from reference TRBV30 and TRBJ2-1): SQTIHQWPATLVQPVGSPLSLECTVEGTSNPNLYWYRQAAGRGLQLLFYSVGIGQISSEVPQNLSASRPQDRQFILSSKKLLLSDSGFYLCAWREKRGEQFFGPGTRLTVL.

In its sample, this clone ranks as medium-sized. The chain has TRBV19 and TRBJ1-2; D ambiguous. This CDR3 has 12 residues. Germline CDR1 is LNHDA and CDR2 is SQIVND (reference sequence). V was pared by 5 bases and J by 2 bases, with 6 bases between. The CDR3 sequence is CASSGRNYGYTF. In nucleotides, the CDR3 is TGTGCCAGTAGTGGAAGAAACTATGGCTACACCTTC.

The V call is TRBV30, the J call TRBJ1-5; 7 nucleotides align to TRBD1. The CDR3 is 14 amino acids. Germline CDR1 GTSNPN, CDR2 SVGIG (reference sequence). The junction had 5 bases not matched to a gene; V was cut back by 2 bases and J by 4 bases. CDR3 bases: TGTGCCTGGAGTTACAGGGGCGGGAATCAGCCCCAGCATTTT. Translated, it gives CAWSYRGGNQPQHF.

Many counts were recorded for this clone. V is TRBV9 and J is TRBJ2-2; no definite D call. Germline V gene data show CDR1 as SGDLS and CDR2 as YYNGEE. The V gene lost 4 bases and the J gene lost 4 bases, with 23 bases spanning the gap. This CDR3 is built from 18 residues. Here the CDR3 DNA reads TGTGCCAGCAGCACAATCCCCTATACCATGCGTAGCACCGGGGAGCTGTTTTTT. Translating gives CASSTIPYTMRSTGELFF.

About this clone itself: A read error may explain this, as a much larger clone is one base away. The rearrangement uses TRBV5-4 and TRBJ2-7; TRBD2 matches 10 bases. Germline V gene lookup returns CDR1 SGHNT and CDR2 YYREEE (reference sequence). The CDR3 covers 14 residues. CDR3 residues: CASPEGLAVREQCF. The CDR3 nucleotides read TGTGCCAGCCCAGAAGGACTAGCGGTCCGAGAGCAGTGCTTC.